Listed below are T cell receptor beta chains from one sample, sequenced in a study of blood T cell repertoires in COVID-19. Measured with immunoSEQ multiplex PCR; TCRdb has only the in-frame clones, and not every one. The table records a few hundred thousand clones, just over 85% of them present only once. Sample: PBMCs or T cells enriched from blood (not recorded which). Receptors were obtained from a woman aged 40 to 49 with acute COVID-19. Each CDR3 is given without its conserved first and last residue. D genes are given only for firm matches.

TRBD2	TRBV11-2	TRBJ2-1	ASSLGLANEQF
.	TRBV21-1	TRBJ2-2	TPWATGIGELF
.	TRBV19	TRBJ2-7	ASSIDLPHEQY
.	TRBV6-6	TRBJ1-2	ASSLPGTKTYGYT
.	TRBV29-1	TRBJ1-1	SVGSGSNTEAF
TRBD2	TRBV5-1	TRBJ2-1	ASSFSSGSSYNEQF
.	TRBV18	TRBJ1-1	ASSPPVSAGLAF
.	TRBV29-1	TRBJ2-5	SVQADHQETQY
TRBD1	TRBV19	TRBJ1-1	ASSRMTGQNTEAF
TRBD2	TRBV14	TRBJ2-1	ASSLTSGSWDEQF
.	TRBV18	TRBJ2-7	ASSPRPLSSYEQY
.	TRBV6-2/TRBV6-3	TRBJ1-2	ASSTPGVPVFLHGYT
.	TRBV28	TRBJ2-7	ASSLRRDTSYEQY
TRBD1	TRBV4-2	TRBJ2-7	ASSRVQGAEYEQY
.	TRBV12-3/TRBV12-4	TRBJ1-2	ASSSPRGLT
.	TRBV12-3/TRBV12-4	TRBJ1-1	ASSYVPREAF
TRBD2	TRBV4-1	TRBJ2-1	ASRGLAGGQIPSSYNEQF
.	TRBV7-9	TRBJ1-3	ASPSEGRDTIY
.	TRBV19	TRBJ1-1	ASRNADRSNTEAF
.	TRBV7-6	TRBJ2-3	ASSLRQRADTQY
.	TRBV28	TRBJ1-6	ASRSTGHNSPLH
.	TRBV5-1	TRBJ1-4	ASRTDSSTNEKLF
TRBD2	TRBV6-2/TRBV6-3	TRBJ2-7	ASSFILAGAHEQY
.	TRBV5-1	TRBJ2-5	ASGFEARETQY
TRBD2	TRBV28	TRBJ2-2	ASSLWFVAGARIAGTGELF
.	TRBV11-3	TRBJ2-7	ASSFDRNTYEQY
TRBD1	TRBV27	TRBJ1-1	ASSPRHRQGMATEAF
TRBD1	TRBV28	TRBJ1-1	ASRLRDRAAEAF
.	TRBV6-1	TRBJ2-7	ASSEGAAFSYEQY
.	TRBV28	TRBJ2-1	AIRSGSYNEQF
.	TRBV11-2	TRBJ1-1	ASSFTPGATEAF
.	TRBV12-3/TRBV12-4	TRBJ1-1	ASSIQVNTEAF
.	TRBV9	TRBJ1-6	ASSLTGMNSPLH
TRBD2	TRBV6-5	TRBJ2-7	ASGQREGPNYEQY
.	TRBV18	TRBJ2-2	ASSPGLLNTGELF